This is a list of T cell receptor beta chains from one sample in a study of shared clonotypes between healthy human individuals. Profiled with immunoSEQ multiplex PCR; TCRdb holds only in-frame clones, not every one. Of approximately 2,300,000 clones in the sample, around 93% were seen once. The sample consisted of naive CD4+ T cells from PBMCs. The receptors derive from a man younger than 30 in good health. Some clones in this sample may be carry-over from other donors' samples. CDR3s include the opening cysteine and the closing phenylalanine or tryptophan. A D gene is named only where the DNA matches it firmly. Expanded clones are given a class, and other clones once, few, many or no size at all.

cdr3_aa: CASSLGGGGGVGNIQYF
cdr3_nt: TGTGCCAGCAGCTTAGGAGGGGGAGGGGGAGTGGGAAACATTCAGTACTTC
j_call: TRBJ2-4
v_call: TRBV7-6
clone_size: -
d_call: -

cdr3_aa: CASSLIAGVRYNEQFF
cdr3_nt: TGTGCCAGCAGCTTGATAGCGGGAGTTCGTTACAATGAGCAGTTCTTC
j_call: TRBJ2-1
v_call: TRBV7-2
clone_size: -
d_call: TRBD2

cdr3_aa: CASSSGTTGREQYF
cdr3_nt: TGCGCCAGCAGCTCCGGGACTACCGGGAGGGAGCAGTACTTC
j_call: TRBJ2-7
v_call: TRBV5-1
clone_size: -
d_call: TRBD2

cdr3_aa: CASSPSLGGQYEQYF
cdr3_nt: TGCGCCAGCAGCCCTTCACTGGGGGGGCAATACGAGCAGTACTTC
j_call: TRBJ2-7
v_call: TRBV5-1
clone_size: -
d_call: -

cdr3_aa: CASSGGDRVYGYTF
cdr3_nt: TGTGCCAGCAGCGGAGGGGACAGGGTCTATGGCTACACCTTC
j_call: TRBJ1-2
v_call: TRBV2
clone_size: few
d_call: TRBD1

cdr3_aa: CASSYGTLMNTEAFF
cdr3_nt: TGTGCCAGCAGTTACGGGACCCTCATGAACACTGAAGCTTTCTTT
j_call: TRBJ1-1
v_call: TRBV6-5
clone_size: -
d_call: -

cdr3_aa: CASSPIGRGTEGGQYF
cdr3_nt: TGTGCCAGCAGCCCCATCGGGAGAGGGACGGAGGGAGGGCAGTACTTC
j_call: TRBJ2-7
v_call: TRBV4-2
clone_size: -
d_call: -

cdr3_aa: CASSPTRGPGGQNNEKLFF
cdr3_nt: TGTGCCAGCAGTCCTACACGGGGCCCAGGGGGCCAAAATAATGAAAAACTGTTTTTT
j_call: TRBJ1-4
v_call: TRBV28
clone_size: -
d_call: TRBD1

cdr3_aa: CASSPLRGGGGNQPQHF
cdr3_nt: TGTGCCAGCAGCCCGTTGAGGGGTGGAGGGGGCAATCAGCCCCAGCATTTT
j_call: TRBJ1-5
v_call: TRBV5-8
clone_size: few
d_call: -

cdr3_aa: CASSLNSGSYGYTF
cdr3_nt: TGTGCCAGCAGTTTAAATTCGGGCAGCTATGGCTACACCTTC
j_call: TRBJ1-2
v_call: TRBV6-5
clone_size: -
d_call: -

cdr3_aa: CASSFPWTAPVYEQYF
cdr3_nt: TGTGCCAGCAGTTTCCCCTGGACAGCACCAGTCTACGAGCAGTACTTC
j_call: TRBJ2-7
v_call: TRBV28
clone_size: once
d_call: -

cdr3_aa: CASSPNGQGSGGYTF
cdr3_nt: TGTGCCAGCTCTCCCAATGGACAGGGATCGGGTGGCTACACCTTC
j_call: TRBJ1-2
v_call: TRBV18
clone_size: -
d_call: TRBD1

cdr3_aa: CASSPGTIGNTIYF
cdr3_nt: TGTGCCAGCAGCCCCGGGACAATTGGAAACACCATATATTTT
j_call: TRBJ1-3
v_call: TRBV7-8
clone_size: -
d_call: -

cdr3_aa: CAWEQGGEGQPQHF
cdr3_nt: TGTGCCTGGGAACAGGGGGGAGAGGGTCAGCCCCAGCATTTT
j_call: TRBJ1-5
v_call: TRBV30
clone_size: few
d_call: TRBD1

cdr3_aa: CASSFTRDSSYEQYF
cdr3_nt: TGTGCCAGCAGCTTCACCCGGGACTCCTCCTACGAGCAGTACTTC
j_call: TRBJ2-7
v_call: TRBV7-9
clone_size: -
d_call: -

cdr3_aa: CASSLINTIYF
cdr3_nt: TGTGCCAGCAGCTTAATAAACACCATATATTTT
j_call: TRBJ1-3
v_call: TRBV7-9
clone_size: -
d_call: -

cdr3_aa: CASSWGLAKNIQYF
cdr3_nt: TGTGCCAGCAGCTGGGGGCTCGCCAAAAACATTCAGTACTTC
j_call: TRBJ2-4
v_call: TRBV6-1
clone_size: -
d_call: -

cdr3_aa: CASSLQPGQTNNEQFF
cdr3_nt: TGCGCCAGCAGCCTACAACCGGGACAGACTAACAATGAGCAGTTCTTC
j_call: TRBJ2-1
v_call: TRBV5-1
clone_size: -
d_call: TRBD1